This TCR beta chain was documented in a study of blood T cell repertoires in COVID-19. Produced via immunoSEQ multiplex PCR; TCRdb's table is partial and in-frame only. The table records about 240,000 clones, about 83% of them present only once. Germline values: CDR1 MDHEN, CDR2 SYDVKM. This CDR3 is 15 amino acids long. The V end was cut by 6 bases, the J end by 2 bases, with 14 bases between. This TCR derives from a man aged 80 or over with acute or convalescent COVID-19. What was sequenced was peripheral blood. This rearrangement joins TRBV28 to TRBJ1-5; D is uncertain. The CDR3 is CASSIGMGGNQPQHF. For the CDR3, the DNA is TGTGCCAGCAGCATAGGTATGGGAGGCAATCAGCCCCAGCATTTT.